A single sample gave rise to the 19 T cell receptor beta chains below, sequenced in a study of spatial heterogeneity in lung cancer (dated by TCRdb to about 2019). The library was obtained by 5' RACE. Instrument used: NextSeq 500. The public reads were quality trimmed at Q25 with fastp and then assembled into clones with MiXCR by TCRdb, keeping productive beta chains. Duplicate CDR3 protein sequences are folded into a single record with the most common DNA and genes. The sample contains around 25,000 distinct CDR3 sequences, about a tenth of them found a single time. The ten most abundant clones make up approximately 21% of the sample. What this sample's time point label stands for: blood at routine non-recurrence follow-up after resection. The sequenced sample was PBMCs, obtained at follow-up. Source of these receptors: a male donor with early-stage non-small cell lung cancer.

Points on this clonotype: A much larger clone sits a single nucleotide away, making a read error possible. The chain combines TRBV5-4 with TRBJ2-2, with D uncertain. This CDR3 spans 13 amino acids. From germline, CDR1 is SGHNT and CDR2 YYREEE (reference sequence). V shed 7 bases and J shed 1 base, with 8 bases lying between them. CDR3 sequence (DNA): TGTGCCAGCGGGGATCAGAACACCGGGGAGCTGTTTTTT. It translates to CASGDQNTGELFF.

This clonotype appeared many times. The rearrangement uses TRBV7-2 and TRBJ1-2; D remains ambiguous. Germline loops: CDR1 SGHTA, CDR2 FQGNSA. The ends were cut back, 1 base at V and 8 bases at J, with 14 bases in the middle. The CDR3 sequence is 14 residues long. The DNA of the CDR3 is TGTGCCAGCAGCTTAGGGTACCCAGGAGGCGGCTACACCTTC. Its protein product is CASSLGYPGGGYTF.

This clonotype was seen many times. The genes are TRBV14 and TRBJ2-2; no definite D call. Germline values: CDR1 SGHDN, CDR2 FVKESK. V gave up 4 bases and J gave up 5 bases, with 11 bases separating them. The CDR3 runs 14 residues. The CDR3 is CASSRSLRTGELFF. CDR3 DNA sequence: TGTGCCAGCAGCCGGAGCCTTAGGACCGGGGAGCTGTTTTTT.

This clonotype has ten or more counts. The genes are TRBV28 and TRBJ2-5; TRBD2 is a possible D gene (6 bases). CDR1 is MDHEN, CDR2 SYDVKM, per germline. V was pared by 2 bases and J by 5 bases, with 12 bases between. This CDR3 is 14 amino acids long. CDR3 bases: TGTGCCAGCAGTTTAGGGGACTCGACGGAGACCCAGTACTTC. Its protein product is CASSLGDSTETQYF.

This rearrangement joins TRBV20-1 to TRBJ1-5; D is unclear. Germline V gene lookup returns CDR1 DFQATT and CDR2 SNEGSKA (reference sequence). Trimming took off 0 bases at V and 0 bases at J, with 9 bases between the two ends. The CDR3 consists of 15 residues. CDR3 nucleotides: TGCAGTGCTAGAGATCTACTGTATAGCAATCAGCCCCAGCATTTT. This encodes CSARDLLYSNQPQHF.

In its sample, this clonotype was seen many times. The rearrangement links TRBV29-1 to TRBJ2-3; D remains unclear. Germline V gives CDR1 SQVTM, CDR2 ANQGSEA. The V end was cut by 6 bases, the J end by 0 bases, with 13 bases between. This CDR3 is built from 14 residues. CDR3 DNA sequence: TGCAGCGTAAAAGGGCAGCGAAGCACAGATACGCAGTATTTT. Amino acids: CSVKGQRSTDTQYF.

This clonotype has a count of ten or more. Here the CDR3 reads CASSGTGGNTGELFF. The CDR3 nucleotides read TGTGCCAGCAGCGGGACAGGGGGAAACACCGGGGAGCTGTTTTTT. The rearrangement uses TRBV7-8 and TRBJ2-2; 11 bases agree with TRBD1. This CDR3 has 15 amino acids. V dropped 5 bases and J dropped 2; count of bases not matched to a gene: 1. CDR1 and CDR2 from the germline V gene are SGHVS and FQNEAQ.

This clonotype came up many times. The chain recombines TRBV6-5 with TRBJ2-7, with D uncertain. The CDR3 covers 12 residues. The germline V and J ends were trimmed by 2 bases and 3 bases, with 5 bases remaining between them. Looked up from germline, CDR1 is MNHEY and CDR2 is SVGAGI. The CDR3 here is CASSYKGYEQYF. The CDR3 DNA reads as TGTGCCAGCAGTTACAAGGGCTACGAGCAGTACTTC.

The V gene is TRBV4-1, the J gene TRBJ1-2, with 9 bases that match TRBD1. Losses at the gene ends were 1 base for V and 6 bases for J; bases not matched to a gene: 3. CDR3 size: 14 residues. Looked up from germline, CDR1 is MGHRA and CDR2 is YSYEKL. DNA for the CDR3: TGCGCCAGCAGCCAAGTCCGGGACAGGGATGGCTACACCTTC. This sequence encodes CASSQVRDRDGYTF.

This clonotype showed up many times. The chain combines TRBV7-9 with TRBJ1-2; the match to TRBD1 covers 10 bases. Per the germline V gene, CDR1 is SEHNR and CDR2 is FQNEAQ (reference sequence). The CDR3 has 13 amino acids. J was trimmed by 13 bases and V by 4 bases; bases with no gene match: 9. CDR3 sequence: CASSYDGTGASTF. CDR3 sequence (DNA): TGTGCCAGCAGCTATGACGGGACAGGGGCCTCCACCTTC. Full variable domain (rest looked up from reference TRBV7-9 and TRBJ1-2): DTGVSQNPRHKITKRGQNVTFRCDPISEHNRLYWYRQTLGQGPEFLTYFQNEAQLEKSRLLSDRFSAERPKGSFSTLEIQRTEQGDSAMYLCASSYDGTGASTFGSGTRLTVV.

This clonotype showed up many times. The V and J genes are TRBV5-1 and TRBJ2-5; D uncertain. The CDR3 has 15 residues. V lost 4 bases and J lost 3, with 16 bases in between. Germline CDR1 is SGHRS and CDR2 is YFSETQ. CDR3 in DNA: TGCGCCAGCAGCCTGTCGGACCCTGTCGAAGAGACCCAGTACTTC. It yields the protein CASSLSDPVEETQYF.

This clonotype appeared many times. V is TRBV7-2 and J is TRBJ1-5; unclear D gene. The CDR3 spans 14 residues. V was trimmed by 4 bases and J by 1 base, leaving 8 bases between them. Looked up from germline, CDR1 is SGHTA and CDR2 is FQGNSA. CDR3 loop: CASSSEWSNQPQHF. Here the CDR3 DNA reads TGTGCCAGCAGCTCCGAGTGGAGCAATCAGCCCCAGCATTTT.

This clonotype was seen only a few times. The V call is TRBV4-3, the J call TRBJ2-1; 7 nucleotides line up with TRBD1. Germline V CDR1 and CDR2: LGHNA, YSLEER. The J segment lost 5 bases and the V segment lost 1 base, leaving 2 bases of the junction unmatched. CDR3 length equals 14 residues. The CDR3 loop is CASSQGTGDNEQFF. The DNA for the CDR3 is TGCGCCAGCAGCCAAGGTACAGGGGACAATGAGCAGTTCTTC.

This clonotype occurred a few times. The chain is built from TRBV6-2 or TRBV6-3 and TRBJ2-1; D might be TRBD2 (7 bases). CDR1 is MNHEY, CDR2 SVGEGT, per germline. The V end was cut by 7 bases, the J end by 4 bases, with 14 bases between. This CDR3 contains 14 residues. The CDR3 spells CASTVRGGYNEQFF. The CDR3 DNA reads TGTGCCAGCACCGTGAGGGGGGGTTACAATGAGCAGTTCTTC.

V is TRBV29-1 and J is TRBJ1-5, with D unclear. The V gene's germline CDR1 is SQVTM and CDR2 ANQGSEA. The germline V and J ends were trimmed by 7 bases and 0 bases, with 7 bases remaining between them. CDR3 length equals 12 residues. This CDR3 is CSAASSNQPQHF. CDR3 bases: TGCAGCGCCGCCAGTAGCAATCAGCCCCAGCATTTT.

This clonotype was observed at least ten times. The V and J genes are TRBV21-1 and TRBJ2-7. TRBV21-1 is flagged as a pseudogene. This CDR3 has 10 residues. CDR3 bases: TGTGCCAGCAGCAAAGCTTATCAGTACTTC. Its translation: CASSKAYQYF.

The chain couples TRBV3-1 to TRBJ1-4; tentative D call: TRBD1 (5 bases). Germline values: CDR1 LGHDT, CDR2 YNNKEL (reference sequence). The CDR3 extends over 16 amino acids. Trimming took 2 bases from V and 8 from J, leaving 18 bases between them. The CDR3 coding sequence is TGTGCCAGCAGCCAATCAGGGAGGGGCACGGGCGAAAAACTGTTTTTT. Translated: CASSQSGRGTGEKLFF.

This clonotype has just a few counts. This rearrangement joins TRBV3-1 to TRBJ2-7; a weak D match, TRBD2 (6 bases). This CDR3 comprises 16 residues. V lost 4 bases and J lost 1, with 17 bases in between. Germline V gives CDR1 LGHDT, CDR2 YNNKEL (reference sequence). CDR3 in DNA: TGTGCCAGCAGCCTAGGTGCGGGGCCCCCATCCTACGAGCAGTACTTC. It codes for CASSLGAGPPSYEQYF.

The V gene is TRBV10-3, the J gene TRBJ2-1; D is unclear. CDR1 ENHRY and CDR2 SYGVKD come from the germline V gene. V was trimmed by 7 bases and J by 2 bases, leaving 12 bases between them. The CDR3 covers 14 residues. The CDR3: CAITRGSPYNEQFF. In DNA form, the CDR3 reads TGTGCCATCACGAGAGGTAGCCCCTACAATGAGCAGTTCTTC.